These 10 T cell receptor beta chains originate from one sample sequenced in a study of PD-1 blockade in classical Hodgkin lymphoma. Every patient was affected by relapse after autologous stem cell transplantation, while exposure to brentuximab vedotin was not uniform. Profiled with immunoSEQ multiplex PCR; TCRdb holds only in-frame clones, not every one. This table has about 110,000 clones, roughly nine tenths appearing once. Sample: peripheral blood mononuclear cells (PBMCs), taken before the second cycle of nivolumab. The source of these receptors is a human donor with classical Hodgkin lymphoma.

V gene TRBV28 combines with J gene TRBJ2-5; 7 bases align to TRBD1. After removal of 5 bases from V and 1 base from J, the junction contained 4 bases not matched to a gene. The CDR3 runs to 14 residues. Per germline, CDR1 MDHEN and CDR2 SYDVKM. The CDR3 nucleotides read TGTGCCAGCAGTCCCAACAGGGGCCAAGAGACCCAGTACTTC. As protein: CASSPNRGQETQYF.

In DNA form, the CDR3 reads TGTGCCAGCAGCCAAGATCGGAGGACATCTTATAATTCACCCCTCCACTTT. This sequence encodes CASSQDRRTSYNSPLHF. This chain connects TRBV14 to TRBJ1-6; D is perhaps TRBD1 (5 bases). The germline gives CDR1 SGHDN, CDR2 FVKESK. The CDR3 loop spans 17 amino acids. V shed 0 bases and J shed 4 bases, with 13 bases lying between them.

V is TRBV6-6 and J is TRBJ2-7, with D perhaps TRBD1 (6 bases). V lost 9 bases to trimming and J lost 2 bases, with 14 bases between them. The CDR3 runs 13 residues. Germline V gene sequence: CDR1 MNHNY, CDR2 SVGAGI (reference sequence). The CDR3 spells CASSPQGPYEQYF. CDR3 nucleotides: TGTGCCAGTTCTCCACAGGGACCCTACGAGCAGTACTTC.

This clone showed up just a few times. This rearrangement joins TRBV27 to TRBJ1-5; D is unclear. The CDR3 totals 12 residues. Looked up from germline, CDR1 is MNHEY and CDR2 is SMNVEV (reference sequence). Trimming took off 3 bases at V and 6 bases at J, with 6 bases between the two ends. The DNA for the CDR3 is TGTGCCAGCAGTTTCTTGGGTCAGCCCCAGCATTTT. It encodes CASSFLGQPQHF.

This chain links TRBV18 with TRBJ2-7, with D possibly being TRBD2 (6 bases). The V and J ends lost 3 bases and 3 bases respectively, with 15 bases between them. Germline-derived CDR1 and CDR2 are KGHSH and LQKENI. The CDR3 sequence is 15 residues long. The CDR3 region is CASSPPGLPYYEQYF. CDR3 sequence (DNA): TGTGCCAGCTCACCCCCGGGACTTCCTTACTACGAGCAGTACTTC.

The CDR3 loop reads CASSQTRNQPQHF. For the CDR3, the DNA is TGCGCCAGCAGCCAAACCAGAAATCAGCCCCAGCATTTT. V gene TRBV4-1 combines with J gene TRBJ1-5, with D uncertain. CDR3 length equals 13 residues. V was clipped by 2 bases and J by 4 bases, with 6 bases between them. Germline V lookup: CDR1 MGHRA, CDR2 YSYEKL.

The chain carries TRBV7-6 and TRBJ1-3; D unresolved. Germline loops: CDR1 SGHVS, CDR2 FNYEAQ. V shed 5 bases and J shed 0 bases, with 17 bases lying between them. The CDR3 has 17 amino acids. The CDR3 here is CASSKSGPRVSGNTIYF. The CDR3 coding sequence is TGTGCCAGCAGCAAATCCGGGCCGAGGGTCTCTGGAAACACCATATATTTT.

The V gene is TRBV10-3, the J gene TRBJ1-4; the match to TRBD1 covers 8 bases. Per the germline V gene, CDR1 is ENHRY and CDR2 is SYGVKD. The CDR3 spans 13 residues. Trimming at V came to 10 bases and at J to 7 bases, leaving 8 bases not matched to a gene. CDR3 sequence reads: CATQATGAEKLFF. In nucleotides, the CDR3 is TGTGCCACCCAAGCGACAGGGGCTGAAAAACTGTTTTTT.

The gene calls are TRBV7-9 and TRBJ2-1, with TRBD1 matching over 9 bases. The CDR3 covers 18 residues. Trimming at V came to 0 bases and at J to 7 bases, leaving 13 bases not matched to a gene. CDR1 is SEHNR, CDR2 FQNEAQ, per germline (reference sequence). CDR3 bases: TGTGCCAGCAGCTTAGCGCAAAGGGACAGGGTAGTCGGGAATGAGCAGTTCTTC. It is translated as CASSLAQRDRVVGNEQFF. The full variable domain, rest sourced from reference TRBV7-9 and TRBJ2-1, is DTGVSQNPRHKITKRGQNVTFRCDPISEHNRLYWYRQTLGQGPEFLTYFQNEAQLEKSRLLSDRFSAERPKGSFSTLEIQRTEQGDSAMYLCASSLAQRDRVVGNEQFFGPGTRLTVL.

The chain is built from TRBV18 and TRBJ2-7; 10 nucleotides agree with TRBD2. Germline V gene sequence: CDR1 KGHSH, CDR2 LQKENI. This CDR3 has 16 residues. J was trimmed by 4 bases and V by 6 bases; bases with no gene match: 12. CDR3 nucleotide sequence: TGTGCCAGCTCTATCAACGGGGCTAGCGGGAGATACGAGCAGTACTTC. This codes for CASSINGASGRYEQYF.